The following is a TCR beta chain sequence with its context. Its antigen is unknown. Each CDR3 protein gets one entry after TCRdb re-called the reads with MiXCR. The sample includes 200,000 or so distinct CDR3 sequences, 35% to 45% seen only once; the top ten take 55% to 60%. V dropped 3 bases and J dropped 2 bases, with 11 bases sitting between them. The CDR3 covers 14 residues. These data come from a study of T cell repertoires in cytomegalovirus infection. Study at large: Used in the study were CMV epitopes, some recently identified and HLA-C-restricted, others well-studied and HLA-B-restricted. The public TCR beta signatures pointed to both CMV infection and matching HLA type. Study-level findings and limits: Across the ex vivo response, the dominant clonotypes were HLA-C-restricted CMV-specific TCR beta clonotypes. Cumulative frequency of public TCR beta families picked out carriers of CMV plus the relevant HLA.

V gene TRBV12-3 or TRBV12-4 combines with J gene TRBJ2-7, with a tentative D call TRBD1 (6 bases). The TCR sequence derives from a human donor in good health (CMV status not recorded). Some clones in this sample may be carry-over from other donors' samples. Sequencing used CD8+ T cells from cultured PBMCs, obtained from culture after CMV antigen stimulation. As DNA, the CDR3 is TGTGCCAGCAGTTTGGGGGCAGGAACCTACGAGCAGTACTTC. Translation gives CASSLGAGTYEQYF.